Included here is one TCR beta chain sequence, with context. The sample originates from a study of blood T cell repertoires in COVID-19. For the study at large: PBMCs, B-cell-depleted T cells, or T cells were the source of the cDNA or gDNA that made up the material.

Seattle's enrolled individuals joined amid active infection and were then monitored longitudinally. The assay was immunoSEQ multiplex PCR, and TCRdb's table has in-frame clones only and misses some. The sample carries more than 45,000 clones, about nine tenths recorded once. V shed 0 bases and J 6 bases; nucleotides not matched to a gene: 7. The CDR3 totals 15 residues. The germline gives CDR1 SGHRS, CDR2 YFSETQ. The chain recombines TRBV5-1 with TRBJ2-3; 7 positions match TRBD1. This clonotype was obtained from a woman of 80 years or more with COVID-19, enrolled during active disease. The specimen was peripheral blood. CDR3: CASSLGTVRGDTQYF. The CDR3 nucleotides are TGCGCCAGCAGCTTGGGTACGGTCAGGGGGGATACGCAGTATTTT.